This T cell receptor beta chain was profiled in a study of OX40 agonist ivuxolimab in advanced cancers. Study overall: Patients were treated with ivuxolimab, an agonistic anti-OX40 (CD134) antibody. Each dose-escalation patient presented with hepatocellular carcinoma, melanoma, renal cell or head and neck cancer. Findings of the study overall: The antigen specificity of the peripheral T cells (those that were expanded) was not determined.

TCRdb keeps only in-frame clones here, not all; method: immunoSEQ multiplex PCR. The top ten clones hold over 0.75% of a sample with about 68,000 clones, approximately 88% of them seen once. The ends lost 3 bases at V and 8 bases at J; junction bases unmatched: 7. Germline-derived CDR1 and CDR2 are LNHDA and SQIVND (reference sequence). This CDR3 comprises 15 residues. With autoimmune disease history or systemic immunosuppression, patients were excluded. The sample holds one count of this clone. The antigen remains undetermined. This clonotype originated in an adult with an advanced solid tumor such as melanoma, head and neck, liver or kidney cancer. The V and J genes are TRBV19 and TRBJ2-1, with 10 bases aligning to TRBD2. Sequences were derived from CD4+ or CD8+ T cells sorted from blood, sampled in a trial of the OX40 agonist ivuxolimab. CDR3 bases: TGTGCCAGTAGTATCGGCCTAGCGGGAGCGTATGAGCAGTTCTTC. Its protein is CASSIGLAGAYEQFF.